This T cell receptor beta chain was sequenced in a study of CD8+CD57+ T cells in acquired aplastic anemia. According to the study, genomic DNA was the template for TCR beta VDJ and CDR3 profiling. Each CDR3 protein is one row after TCRdb ran MiXCR on the reads. The sample yields 250,000 to 300,000 distinct CDR3 sequences, 45% to 65% seen once. The V gene end was trimmed by 4 bases and the J gene end by 3 bases; junction bases not matched to a gene: 16. The CDR3 sequence is 18 residues long. CDR1 and CDR2 (germline): MNHEY, SVGAGI. Ten or more counts support this clonotype. The sample was sorted CD4+, CD8+, or CD8+CD57+ T cells (not recorded which) from PBMCs. The J gene is TRBJ2-5, the V gene TRBV6-5; TRBD2 agrees at 8 bases. This TCR was recovered from a human donor with severe aplastic anemia or a healthy control (not recorded which). CDR3 region: CASSSRRTLPGLEETQYF. The DNA for the CDR3 is TGTGCCAGCAGTTCGAGACGAACATTACCGGGACTAGAAGAGACCCAGTACTTC.